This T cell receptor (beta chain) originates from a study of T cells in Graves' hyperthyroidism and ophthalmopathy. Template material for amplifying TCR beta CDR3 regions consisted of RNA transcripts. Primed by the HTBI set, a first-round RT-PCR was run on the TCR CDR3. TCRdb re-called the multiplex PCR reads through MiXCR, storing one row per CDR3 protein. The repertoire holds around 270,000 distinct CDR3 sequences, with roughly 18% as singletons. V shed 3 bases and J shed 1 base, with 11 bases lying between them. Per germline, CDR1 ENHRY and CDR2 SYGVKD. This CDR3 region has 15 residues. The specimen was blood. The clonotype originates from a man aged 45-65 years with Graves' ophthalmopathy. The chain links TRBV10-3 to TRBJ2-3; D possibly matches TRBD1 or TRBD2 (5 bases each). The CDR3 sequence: CAISDLGVRTDTQYF. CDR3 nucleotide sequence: TGTGCCATCAGTGATCTGGGGGTCCGCACAGATACGCAGTATTTT.